These 28 T cell receptor beta chains originate from one sample sequenced in a study of cytomegalovirus exposure and HLA in healthy donors. Primers for the PCR totalled 60 Vbeta and 13 Jbeta. Sequencing was performed with immunoSEQ multiplex PCR; in TCRdb, only in-frame clones are kept and a portion is missing. The sample holds 37,000 or so clones, roughly 79% seen once. Sequencing was carried out using PBMCs. The receptor set was obtained from a woman in her thirties or forties in good health and CMV-seronegative.

The rearrangement joins TRBV28 to TRBJ1-1; weak D call: TRBD1 (5 bases). Deletions cut 2 bases from V and 0 bases from J, with 13 bases between. CDR3 size: 16 residues. Germline CDR1 reads MDHEN; CDR2 reads SYDVKM. The CDR3 is CASSLGQGSVNTEAFF. The CDR3 DNA follows: TGTGCCAGCAGTTTAGGGCAGGGATCTGTGAACACTGAAGCTTTCTTT. The whole variable domain, remainder taken from reference TRBV28 and TRBJ1-1, is DVKVTQSSRYLVKRTGEKVFLECVQDMDHENMFWYRQDPGLGLRLIYFSYDVKMKEKGDIPEGYSVSREKKERFSLILESASTNQTSMYLCASSLGQGSVNTEAFFGQGTRLTVV.

This rearrangement joins TRBV7-8 to TRBJ2-7; TRBD2 aligns across 9 bases. This CDR3 is built from 16 residues. Trimming removed 5 bases from V and 1 base from J; junction bases left unmatched: 9. CDR1 is SGHVS, CDR2 FQNEAQ, per germline. The CDR3 spells CASSPWWGLASYEQYF. CDR3 sequence (DNA): TGTGCCAGCAGCCCTTGGTGGGGACTAGCTTCCTACGAGCAGTACTTC.

This chain links TRBV10-3 with TRBJ2-1; 9 bases are a match to TRBD1. This CDR3 is built from 17 residues. The ends lost 0 bases at V and 6 bases at J; junction bases unmatched: 9. Germline V CDR1 and CDR2: ENHRY, SYGVKD. CDR3 DNA: TGTGCCATCAGTGAGTCGCCGGGACAGGGTGTCGGCAATGAGCAGTTCTTC. Translating it yields CAISESPGQGVGNEQFF.

This chain connects TRBV5-4 to TRBJ1-5; TRBD1 agrees at 7 bases. Per the germline V gene, CDR1 is SGHNT and CDR2 is YYREEE (reference sequence). The CDR3 extends over 14 amino acids. J gave up 3 bases and V 3 bases, and 3 bases lay outside the gene matches. The CDR3: CASSSQGTNQPQHF. The CDR3 coding sequence is TGTGCCAGCAGCTCACAGGGGACCAATCAGCCCCAGCATTTT. The variable domain in full, with the rest retrieved from reference TRBV5-4 and TRBJ1-5, is ETGVTQSPTHLIKTRGQQVTLRCSSQSGHNTVSWYQQALGQGPQFIFQYYREEENGRGNFPPRFSGLQFPNYSSELNVNALELDDSALYLCASSSQGTNQPQHFGDGTRLSIL.

J is TRBJ1-6 and V is TRBV5-4; 7 nucleotides agree with TRBD1. This CDR3 has 15 residues. V gave up 4 bases and J gave up 5 bases; unmatched junction bases: 6. Germline V gene lookup returns CDR1 SGHNT and CDR2 YYREEE (reference sequence). The CDR3 region is CASSAGTANNSPLHF. The DNA for the CDR3 is TGTGCCAGCAGCGCCGGGACAGCAAATAATTCACCCCTCCACTTT.

This clone has only one observation. V and J are TRBV25-1 and TRBJ1-1; tentatively, D is TRBD1 (6 bases). The CDR3 is 15 residues long. V was clipped by 5 bases and J by 3 bases, with 16 bases between them. The germline V gene encodes CDR1 MGHDK and CDR2 SYGVNS. The CDR3 region has the DNA TGTGCCAGCAGTTCTCTAGACAGGCGGGACACTGAAGCTTTCTTT. This gives the protein CASSSLDRRDTEAFF.

This chain joins TRBV6-6 and TRBJ2-7; the match to TRBD2 covers 11 bases. In germline, CDR1 is MNHNY, CDR2 SVGAGI (reference sequence). The CDR3 length is 16 residues. V gave up 0 bases and J gave up 10 bases; unmatched junction bases: 11. CDR3 bases: TGTGCCAGCAGTTACTCGACCGAGACTAGCGGGGTCCAACAGTACTTC. Translated: CASSYSTETSGVQQYF.

The rearrangement links TRBV5-1 to TRBJ1-5; weak D call: TRBD1 (6 bases). Trimming removed 4 bases at V and 4 bases at J, with 18 bases between. The CDR3 sequence is 16 residues long. From germline, CDR1 is SGHRS and CDR2 YFSETQ. The CDR3 DNA sequence: TGCGCCAGCAGCGCTGACCCCACAGGGCTAAATCAGCCCCAGCATTTT. Protein: CASSADPTGLNQPQHF.

The DNA of the CDR3 is TGTGCCAGCAGCTTGGATCGAAGGGGAGGTAACGAGCAGTACTTC. Translated, it gives CASSLDRRGGNEQYF. The V gene is TRBV5-8, the J gene TRBJ2-7; the D gene is possibly TRBD2 (6 bases). Trimming pared 0 bases from V and 5 bases from J, leaving 15 bases between. The CDR3 extends over 15 amino acids. Germline V gives CDR1 SGHTS, CDR2 YDEGEE.

This clone is a singleton in its sample. The chain links TRBV28 to TRBJ1-2; the D gene is possibly TRBD1 (6 bases). CDR1 and CDR2 (germline): MDHEN, SYDVKM. V was cut by 2 bases and J by 7 bases, with 11 bases left in between. This CDR3 spans 13 amino acids. The CDR3 sequence: CASSLVQGFGYTF. In nucleotides, the CDR3 is TGTGCCAGCAGTTTAGTACAGGGTTTTGGCTACACCTTC.

The chain has TRBV4-1 and TRBJ1-4; tentatively, D is TRBD1 (5 bases). The V gene's germline CDR1 is MGHRA and CDR2 YSYEKL. Trimming left V 5 bases short and J 1 base short, with 14 bases between. CDR3 size: 16 residues. In DNA form, the CDR3 reads TGCGCCAGCAGCGTCCGAGCCGGGGGAACTAATGAAAAACTGTTTTTT. This gives the protein CASSVRAGGTNEKLFF.

The rearrangement uses TRBV7-9 and TRBJ2-1; D is undetermined. CDR3 length: 13 amino acids. Germline CDR1 is SEHNR and CDR2 is FQNEAQ (reference sequence). The ends were cut back, 5 bases at V and 10 bases at J, with 15 bases in the middle. CDR3 sequence reads: CASSPKQVSEQFF. As DNA, the CDR3 is TGTGCCAGCAGCCCAAAGCAGGTCAGCGAGCAGTTCTTC.

There are a few counts of this clone. This specimen includes other DNA sequences encoding the same CDR3. The chain is built from TRBV25-1 and TRBJ2-7, with D tentatively TRBD2 (6 bases). The CDR3 consists of 13 residues. Germline-derived CDR1 and CDR2 are MGHDK and SYGVNS. V shed 6 bases and J shed 0 bases, with 9 bases lying between them. Here the CDR3 reads CASSRDSSYEQYF. The CDR3 bases are TGTGCCAGCAGCAGGGACTCCTCCTACGAGCAGTACTTC.

The chain uses TRBV5-1 and TRBJ1-4; D not resolved. V was trimmed by 0 bases and J by 6 bases, leaving 12 bases between them. The CDR3 spans 15 residues. Germline CDR1 SGHRS, CDR2 YFSETQ. DNA of the CDR3: TGCGCCAGCAGCTTGGTACCAGGACTGTATGAAAAACTGTTTTTT. This translates into CASSLVPGLYEKLFF.

There are a few counts of this clone. The gene calls are TRBV27 and TRBJ1-2; maybe TRBD1 (5 bases). The V and J ends lost 6 bases and 4 bases respectively, with 18 bases between them. From germline, CDR1 is MNHEY and CDR2 SMNVEV (reference sequence). The CDR3 loop spans 15 amino acids. Here the CDR3 DNA reads TGTGCCAGCAGCTCCCTGGGGGGGACCTTCTATGGCTACACCTTC. This translates into CASSSLGGTFYGYTF.

This clone was detected a few times. CDR3 in amino acids: CASSEARAIYEQYV. The CDR3 bases are TGTGCCAGCAGTGAAGCGCGGGCCATCTACGAGCAGTACGTC. V is TRBV6-1 and J is TRBJ2-7, with D tentatively TRBD2 (5 bases). Trimming shortened V by 0 bases and J by 3 bases, and 9 bases separated the two germline ends. The CDR3 runs to 14 residues. CDR1 is MNHNS, CDR2 SASEGT, per germline.

V is TRBV5-6 and J is TRBJ1-5; 8 nucleotides agree with TRBD1. In germline, CDR1 is SGHDT, CDR2 YYEEEE. J gave up 3 bases and V 2 bases, and 7 bases lay outside the gene matches. This CDR3 contains 16 residues. The chain's CDR3 is CASSFRQGALNQPQHF. The CDR3 DNA follows: TGTGCCAGCAGCTTCCGGCAGGGGGCCCTCAATCAGCCCCAGCATTTT.

This clone was seen a few times. The chain recombines TRBV7-9 with TRBJ2-7, with D perhaps matching TRBD2 (6 bases). V gave up 3 bases and J gave up 2 bases, with 8 bases separating them. CDR1 is SEHNR and CDR2 is FQNEAQ in the germline V gene (reference sequence). The CDR3 is 13 residues long. CDR3 bases: TGTGCCAGCAGCTTGGCGGGAACCTACGAGCAGTACTTC. It is translated as CASSLAGTYEQYF.

The chain employs TRBV28 and TRBJ1-6, with 8 bases identical to TRBD1. The CDR3 loop spans 16 amino acids. The junction had 8 bases not matched to a gene; V was cut back by 2 bases and J by 8 bases. Germline CDR1 reads MDHEN; CDR2 reads SYDVKM. The CDR3 region has the DNA TGTGCCAGCAGTTTAGGAGGTGGACAGGGCGATTCACCCCTCCACTTT. Its protein product is CASSLGGGQGDSPLHF. Full variable domain (missing parts from reference TRBV28 and TRBJ1-6): DVKVTQSSRYLVKRTGEKVFLECVQDMDHENMFWYRQDPGLGLRLIYFSYDVKMKEKGDIPEGYSVSREKKERFSLILESASTNQTSMYLCASSLGGGQGDSPLHFGNGTRLTVT.

The V gene is TRBV7-8, the J gene TRBJ1-2, with 7 bases aligning to TRBD1. Per germline, CDR1 SGHVS and CDR2 FQNEAQ. This CDR3 is built from 16 residues. J was trimmed by 4 bases and V by 5 bases; bases with no gene match: 13. CDR3 DNA: TGTGCCAGCAGCGCCCGGGACAGCCCACGCCGCTATGGCTACACCTTC. The encoded protein is CASSARDSPRRYGYTF.

The J gene is TRBJ2-1, the V gene TRBV6-1, with a tentative D call TRBD2 (6 bases). V was shortened by 4 bases and J by 6 bases, with 16 bases between the two germline ends. The CDR3 has 15 residues. Germline assignment: CDR1 MNHNS and CDR2 SASEGT. CDR3 amino acids: CASSGDWTGGNEQFF. The CDR3 nucleotides read TGTGCCAGCAGTGGGGACTGGACGGGTGGCAATGAGCAGTTCTTC.

V is TRBV7-2 and J is TRBJ2-3; 9 nucleotides match TRBD2. The ends lost 4 bases at V and 0 bases at J; junction bases unmatched: 5. The CDR3 is 16 residues long. Germline CDR1 SGHTA, CDR2 FQGNSA. The CDR3: CASSWWTSVSTDTQYF. CDR3 DNA sequence: TGTGCCAGCAGCTGGTGGACTAGCGTTAGCACAGATACGCAGTATTTT.

The chain is built from TRBV4-1 and TRBJ1-3; D is unclear. The CDR3 has 17 residues. The V and J ends lost 1 base and 0 bases respectively, with 13 bases between them. From germline, CDR1 is MGHRA and CDR2 YSYEKL. The CDR3 here is CASSQGEARSSGNTIYF. The CDR3 region has the DNA TGCGCCAGCAGCCAAGGAGAAGCCCGGAGCTCTGGAAACACCATATATTTT.

This chain uses TRBV6-5 with TRBJ2-5; 7 nucleotides line up with TRBD1. The CDR3 is 15 amino acids. J gave up 4 bases and V 4 bases, and 9 bases lay outside the gene matches. Germline values: CDR1 MNHEY, CDR2 SVGAGI. The CDR3 loop reads CASSFLSAGGETQYF. The CDR3 region has the DNA TGTGCCAGCAGTTTTCTTTCGGCAGGGGGAGAGACCCAGTACTTC.

The CDR3 bases are TGTGCCAGCAGCCTGAAGGGACGGGGGATGGATACGCAGTATTTT. It is translated as CASSLKGRGMDTQYF. The chain recombines TRBV14 with TRBJ2-3, with D perhaps matching TRBD2 (6 bases). Germline V gene sequence: CDR1 SGHDN, CDR2 FVKESK. V shed 4 bases and J shed 6 bases, with 17 bases lying between them. The CDR3 runs 15 residues.

This chain links TRBV9 with TRBJ1-2; a weak D match, TRBD1 (6 bases). The CDR3 sequence is 14 residues long. Trimming pared 3 bases from V and 5 bases from J, leaving 14 bases between. The V gene's germline CDR1 is SGDLS and CDR2 YYNGEE. Written as DNA, the CDR3 is TGTGCCAGCAGCGCCTCCGGGACACCTTATGGCTACACCTTC. Residues: CASSASGTPYGYTF.

The CDR3 here is CASRWGGAGETQYF. The CDR3 region has the DNA TGTGCCTCAAGGTGGGGGGGGGCCGGGGAGACCCAGTACTTC. The chain combines TRBV6-1 with TRBJ2-5, with a possible D match to TRBD2 (7 bases). Germline V gene data show CDR1 as MNHNS and CDR2 as SASEGT. The CDR3 length is 14 residues. Trimming removed 11 bases from V and 5 bases from J, with 21 bases in between.

The V gene is TRBV5-1, the J gene TRBJ2-1, with TRBD1 as a possible D gene (5 bases). V dropped 1 base and J dropped 5 bases, with 13 bases sitting between them. Germline V lookup: CDR1 SGHRS, CDR2 YFSETQ. The CDR3 covers 15 residues. Here the CDR3 DNA reads TGCGCCAGCAGCTTGTTAATTGGACAAAACAATGAGCAGTTCTTC. Its translation is CASSLLIGQNNEQFF.